The 2 T cell receptor beta chains below all came from one sample that was sequenced in a study of blood T cell repertoires in COVID-19. Profiling relied on immunoSEQ multiplex PCR, and the TCRdb table lists in-frame clones only, not all of them. The sample consists of about 28,000 clones, approximately 90% of them appearing once. Sequencing input: peripheral blood. Receptors originate from a man aged 55 to 70 with active COVID-19.

The genes are TRBV12-3 or TRBV12-4 and TRBJ2-3, with D perhaps matching TRBD1 (5 bases). The CDR3 sequence is 12 residues long. Trimming took 5 bases from V and 5 from J, leaving 8 bases between them. The CDR3 reads CASSQGVDTQYF. CDR3 coding DNA: TGTGCCAGCAGTCAGGGCGTAGATACGCAGTATTTT.

This clone was observed a single time. The J gene is TRBJ1-1, the V gene TRBV5-1, with TRBD1 as a possible D gene (5 bases). The germline CDR1 and CDR2 sequences are SGHRS and YFSETQ. V gave up 6 bases and J gave up 5 bases, with 17 bases separating them. The CDR3 sequence is 14 residues long. The CDR3 region is CASTSNYGGTEAFF. In DNA form, the CDR3 reads TGCGCCAGCACCTCCAATTATGGGGGGACTGAAGCTTTCTTT.